This T cell receptor (beta chain) originates from a study of blood T cell repertoires in COVID-19. Looking at the study overall: Samples of COVID-19 (acute and convalescent) were obtained from the United States, Italy and Spain.

Repertoires were generated with immunoSEQ multiplex PCR, while TCRdb's copy carries only in-frame clones and drops some. The table includes approximately 50,000 clones, roughly 84% detected once. Trimming took 6 bases from V and 4 from J, leaving 18 bases between them. Germline V lookup: CDR1 MDHEN, CDR2 SYDVKM. This CDR3 region has 15 residues. This chain joins TRBV28 and TRBJ1-2; D not resolved. This TCR was sampled from a man over 45 with active COVID-19. Sequencing input: peripheral blood. CDR3 protein: CASSAAPGGLYGYTF. The DNA for the CDR3 is TGTGCCAGCAGCGCCGCCCCCGGAGGTCTCTATGGCTACACCTTC.